This T cell receptor (beta chain) was profiled in a study of T cell responses to AZD1222 COVID-19 vaccine. The table came from immunoSEQ multiplex PCR; TCRdb's copy has only in-frame clones and leaves some out. The table shows about 150,000 clones, with around 91% occurring only once. The germline CDR1 and CDR2 sequences are MNHNS and SASEGT. The ends were cut back, 0 bases at V and 8 bases at J, with 13 bases in the middle. The CDR3 contains 14 residues. The clonotype originates from an adult in good health. The source was peripheral blood, collected on day 0 of AZD1222 vaccination. The rearrangement links TRBV6-1 to TRBJ1-2; D unclear. The CDR3 DNA reads TGTGCCAGCAGTGAAGCGCCCGTAGGATCGGGCTACACCTTC. The encoded protein is CASSEAPVGSGYTF.